Listed here are 19 T cell receptor beta chains from one sample, sequenced in a study of OX40 agonist ivuxolimab in advanced cancers. The data were produced by immunoSEQ multiplex PCR, yet TCRdb's version contains in-frame clones alone and is incomplete. The sample includes about 51,000 clones, under 90% of them seen just once. This specimen was CD4+ or CD8+ T cells sorted from blood, taken in a trial of the OX40 agonist ivuxolimab. These receptors were taken from an adult with an advanced solid tumor such as melanoma, head and neck, liver or kidney cancer.

The J gene is TRBJ1-1, the V gene TRBV7-6; D gene ambiguous. V was clipped by 8 bases and J by 8 bases, with 12 bases between them. The germline gives CDR1 SGHVS, CDR2 FNYEAQ. The length of the CDR3 is 11 residues. This CDR3 reads CASLLDGEAFF. Here the CDR3 DNA reads TGTGCCAGCCTATTGGACGGAGAAGCTTTCTTT.

The gene calls are TRBV6-5 and TRBJ2-7; tentatively, D is TRBD2 (6 bases). Germline V lookup: CDR1 MNHEY, CDR2 SVGAGI. This CDR3 has 15 amino acids. Trimming took off 6 bases at V and 2 bases at J, with 17 bases between the two ends. CDR3 loop: CASSPRVAAPYEQYF. For the CDR3, the DNA is TGTGCCAGCAGCCCTCGTGTAGCGGCCCCCTACGAGCAGTACTTC.

V gene TRBV28 combines with J gene TRBJ2-7; D assignment may be TRBD1 or TRBD2 (5 bases each). The CDR3 is 12 residues long. Trimming removed 5 bases from V and 7 bases from J, with 12 bases in between. CDR1 is MDHEN, CDR2 SYDVKM, per germline. The CDR3 DNA is TGTGCCAGCAGTCGAACGGGACGGGAGCAGTACTTC. It encodes CASSRTGREQYF.

This chain connects TRBV5-4 to TRBJ2-2; D uncertain. V was pared by 4 bases and J by 1 base, with 2 bases between. The germline V gene encodes CDR1 SGHNT and CDR2 YYREEE (reference sequence). This CDR3 is 12 amino acids long. CDR3 coding DNA: TGTGCCAGCAGCGGGAACACCGGGGAGCTGTTTTTT. It specifies CASSGNTGELFF.

The V gene is TRBV1, the J gene TRBJ1-5; TRBD1 was called by the table and not checked on the DNA. TRBV1 is marked as a pseudogene. This CDR3 has 15 residues. The CDR3 region has the DNA TGCACCAGCAGCCGGGTGGGGCCAGAGAGACAGCCCCAGCATTTT. Protein product: CTSSRVGPERQPQHF.

In its sample, this clone was seen many times. This chain joins TRBV29-1 and TRBJ1-2, with 7 bases lining up with TRBD1. The CDR3 has 14 residues. Germline trimming cut 6 bases from V and 4 bases from J; bases unmatched to any gene: 11. Germline V gene lookup returns CDR1 SQVTM and CDR2 ANQGSEA. The CDR3 nucleotides are TGCAGCGTGGAGACGACAGGGAAGGGCTATGGCTACACCTTC. It specifies CSVETTGKGYGYTF.

The chain recombines TRBV29-1 with TRBJ1-2; D ambiguous. The V and J ends lost 5 bases and 0 bases respectively, with 10 bases between them. Germline assignment: CDR1 SQVTM and CDR2 ANQGSEA. This CDR3 spans 13 amino acids. This chain's CDR3 is CSVPGYANYGYTF. CDR3 nucleotides: TGCAGCGTTCCAGGTTACGCTAACTATGGCTACACCTTC.

The genes are TRBV9 and TRBJ2-7; 7 nucleotides agree with TRBD2. J gave up 2 bases and V 0 bases, and 5 bases lay outside the gene matches. The germline V gene encodes CDR1 SGDLS and CDR2 YYNGEE. CDR3 length: 15 amino acids. The CDR3 loop is CASSVGLAATYEQYF. DNA of the CDR3: TGTGCCAGCAGCGTAGGGCTAGCGGCCACCTACGAGCAGTACTTC. The full variable domain, completed using reference TRBV9 and TRBJ2-7, is DSGVTQTPKHLITATGQRVTLRCSPRSGDLSVYWYQQSLDQGLQFLIQYYNGEERAKGNILERFSAQQFPDLHSELNLSSLELGDSALYFCASSVGLAATYEQYFGPGTRLTVT.

The chain couples TRBV7-9 to TRBJ1-2; D possibly corresponds to TRBD1 (5 bases). Germline lookup yields CDR1 SEHNR and CDR2 FQNEAQ (reference sequence). With 4 bases removed from V and 4 bases from J, the gap between germline ends came to 16 bases. The CDR3 runs 15 residues. CDR3 bases: TGTGCCAGCAGCTATGACAGCGGAACCCTCTATGGCTACACCTTC. It specifies CASSYDSGTLYGYTF.

V and J are TRBV29-1 and TRBJ2-7; D unresolved. CDR3 length: 15 amino acids. The V end lost 0 bases, the J end lost 0 bases, and 12 bases lay between the germline ends. Looked up from germline, CDR1 is SQVTM and CDR2 is ANQGSEA. The chain's CDR3 is CSVEDQNGSSYEQYF. DNA of the CDR3: TGCAGCGTTGAAGACCAGAACGGCTCCTCCTACGAGCAGTACTTC.

V gene TRBV7-6 combines with J gene TRBJ2-4; 14 nucleotides agree with TRBD2. Germline V gene data show CDR1 as SGHVS and CDR2 as FNYEAQ. The CDR3 totals 17 residues. After removal of 4 bases from V and 3 bases from J, the junction contained 5 bases not matched to a gene. This chain's CDR3 is CASSSGLAGVVKNIQYF. As DNA, the CDR3 is TGTGCCAGCAGCTCGGGACTAGCGGGAGTGGTCAAAAACATTCAGTACTTC.

The CDR3 bases are TGTGCCAGCAGTTACAGGGAGAGTTCCTACGAGCAGTACTTC. Amino acids: CASSYRESSYEQYF. V is TRBV6-5 and J is TRBJ2-7; TRBD2 might be the D (5 bases). The CDR3 is 14 amino acids. Germline V gene lookup returns CDR1 MNHEY and CDR2 SVGAGI. Trimming shortened V by 2 bases and J by 1 base, and 9 bases separated the two germline ends.

The rearrangement uses TRBV5-1 and TRBJ1-2; 7 bases fit TRBD1. The CDR3 runs 14 residues. J gave up 2 bases and V 3 bases, and 4 bases lay outside the gene matches. CDR1 and CDR2 (germline): SGHRS, YFSETQ. CDR3 nucleotide sequence: TGCGCCAGCAGCTATGGGACAGCCAACTATGGCTACACCTTC. This encodes CASSYGTANYGYTF.

The chain has TRBV7-9 and TRBJ2-7; weak D call: TRBD2 (6 bases). V was pared by 1 base and J by 4 bases, with 14 bases between. There are 15 residues in the CDR3. Per germline, CDR1 SEHNR and CDR2 FQNEAQ (reference sequence). The CDR3 sequence is CASSLGVGTSYEQYF. The CDR3 region has the DNA TGTGCCAGCAGCTTAGGGGTCGGGACTTCTTACGAGCAGTACTTC. The full variable domain, completed using reference TRBV7-9 and TRBJ2-7, is DTGVSQNPRHKITKRGQNVTFRCDPISEHNRLYWYRQTLGQGPEFLTYFQNEAQLEKSRLLSDRFSAERPKGSFSTLEIQRTEQGDSAMYLCASSLGVGTSYEQYFGPGTRLTVT.

The V and J genes are TRBV15 and TRBJ1-2; 7 bases fit TRBD1. The trim removed 2 bases at V and 8 bases at J, leaving 8 bases unmatched. This CDR3 has 14 amino acids. Germline CDR1 and CDR2: LNHNV and YYDKDF (reference sequence). CDR3 in amino acids: CATSRTGEGGGYTF. DNA of the CDR3: TGTGCCACCAGCAGAACAGGGGAAGGCGGCGGCTACACCTTC.

This chain connects TRBV19 to TRBJ1-5; 10 nucleotides agree with TRBD1. The CDR3 runs to 17 residues. Trimming took 6 bases from V and 0 from J; bases not matched to a gene: 8. Looked up from germline, CDR1 is LNHDA and CDR2 is SQIVND (reference sequence). CDR3 sequence reads: CASRPGTGAYSNQPQHF. The DNA of the CDR3 is TGTGCCAGTAGGCCCGGGACAGGGGCGTATAGCAATCAGCCCCAGCATTTT.

A remark on this clone: One end of the junction is discordant with germline, which a read error may explain. The V call is TRBV7-9, the J call TRBJ1-3; D uncertain. CDR3 length equals 15 residues. Germline values: CDR1 SEHNR, CDR2 FQNEAQ (reference sequence). The CDR3: CATNSGLGSGNTIYF. CDR3 nucleotides: TGCGCAACAAACTCAGGACTTGGCTCTGGAAACACCATATATTTT.

V usage is TRBV6-1 and J usage is TRBJ1-6; maybe TRBD1 (6 bases). CDR3 length equals 14 residues. Germline V lookup: CDR1 MNHNS, CDR2 SASEGT. V was cut by 6 bases and J by 7 bases, with 13 bases left in between. The CDR3 sequence is CASSAGAENSPLHF. CDR3 nucleotides: TGTGCCAGCAGCGCGGGGGCAGAGAATTCACCCCTCCACTTT.

The chain couples TRBV7-8 to TRBJ2-5; D unclear. The V gene's germline CDR1 is SGHVS and CDR2 FQNEAQ. The CDR3 length is 14 residues. V shed 0 bases and J shed 2 bases, with 7 bases lying between them. CDR3 DNA: TGTGCCAGCAGCTTAGCCCCTGGACAAGAGACCCAGTACTTC. As protein: CASSLAPGQETQYF. Drawing the rest from reference TRBV7-8 and TRBJ2-5, the complete variable domain is GAGVSQSPRYKVAKRGQDVALRCDPISGHVSLFWYQQALGQGPEFLTYFQNEAQLDKSGLPSDRFFAERPEGSVSTLKIQRTQQEDSAVYLCASSLAPGQETQYFGPGTRLLVL.